This is a list of T cell receptor beta chains from one sample in a study of CD8 T cells in Susac syndrome. TCRdb ran MiXCR on the immunoSEQ multiplex PCR reads and lists one entry per CDR3 protein. The data show some 110,000 distinct CDR3 sequences, roughly 94% seen once. Material for sequencing was CD8+ T cells from PBMCs. The receptor set was obtained from a human donor with Susac syndrome. Each CDR3 is given with its conserved first and last residue. Fields, in order: clone size, J gene, D gene, V gene, CDR3 DNA, CDR3 protein. The D gene is left open where the match is weak. Size values are once, few and many counts, or a class for expanded clones, and some rows have none.

abundance: NA
j_gene: TRBJ2-7
d_gene: NA
v_gene: TRBV20-1
CDR3nt: TGCAGTGCCCTCCCGCAGGAAGGGTTCTACGAGCAGTACTTC
CDR3aa: CSALPQEGFYEQYF

abundance: few
j_gene: TRBJ1-1
d_gene: NA
v_gene: TRBV29-1
CDR3nt: TGCAGCGTTGAGGGGAACACTGAAGCTTTCTTT
CDR3aa: CSVEGNTEAFF

abundance: NA
j_gene: TRBJ1-1
d_gene: NA
v_gene: TRBV5-1
CDR3nt: TGCGCCAGCAGCCGCGCCCCTGTAACTGAAGCTTTCTTT
CDR3aa: CASSRAPVTEAFF

abundance: NA
j_gene: TRBJ2-7
d_gene: NA
v_gene: TRBV6-4
CDR3nt: TGTGCCAGCACCGGTTACGAGCAGTACTTC
CDR3aa: CASTGYEQYF

abundance: NA
j_gene: TRBJ1-6
d_gene: NA
v_gene: TRBV30
CDR3nt: TGTGCCTGGCGAGCTTTTGAGGGGTGGGATAATTCACCCCTCCACTTT
CDR3aa: CAWRAFEGWDNSPLHF

abundance: NA
j_gene: TRBJ1-5
d_gene: NA
v_gene: TRBV7-8
CDR3nt: TGTGCCAGCAGCGAGGGGAGATGGGGGTTTCAGCCCCAGCATTTT
CDR3aa: CASSEGRWGFQPQHF

abundance: NA
j_gene: TRBJ1-1
d_gene: TRBD1
v_gene: TRBV29-1
CDR3nt: TGCAGCACCTTATCCGGGACAGGGGGCAGGGGCGCTTTCTTT
CDR3aa: CSTLSGTGGRGAFF

abundance: NA
j_gene: TRBJ1-1
d_gene: NA
v_gene: TRBV5-1
CDR3nt: TGCGCCAGCAGCCATAGGACGGTGAACACTGAAGCTTTCTTT
CDR3aa: CASSHRTVNTEAFF

abundance: NA
j_gene: TRBJ1-2
d_gene: NA
v_gene: TRBV15
CDR3nt: TGTGCCACCAGCAGAGTTCCGGGTTCAGGGGCCTTC
CDR3aa: CATSRVPGSGAF

abundance: once
j_gene: TRBJ1-2
d_gene: NA
v_gene: TRBV9
CDR3nt: TGTGCCAGCAGCGTCTCCGGGGATGGCTACACCTTC
CDR3aa: CASSVSGDGYTF

abundance: NA
j_gene: TRBJ1-5
d_gene: TRBD1
v_gene: TRBV20-1
CDR3nt: TGCAGTGCCCAGATGGATGTGTGGGACAGGGGGAATCAGCCCCAGCATTTT
CDR3aa: CSAQMDVWDRGNQPQHF

abundance: NA
j_gene: TRBJ1-1
d_gene: NA
v_gene: TRBV20-1
CDR3nt: TGCAGCTTACTGGGGGGGGTGAACACTGAAGCTTTCTTT
CDR3aa: CSLLGGVNTEAFF

abundance: NA
j_gene: TRBJ2-7
d_gene: NA
v_gene: TRBV20-1
CDR3nt: TGCAGTGCCGAGGGGGACTCCTCCTACGAGCAGTACTTC
CDR3aa: CSAEGDSSYEQYF

abundance: NA
j_gene: TRBJ2-1
d_gene: NA
v_gene: TRBV27
CDR3nt: TGTGCCACCCAACATGAGTATGAGCAGTTCTTC
CDR3aa: CATQHEYEQFF

abundance: NA
j_gene: TRBJ2-7
d_gene: NA
v_gene: TRBV20-1
CDR3nt: TGCAGTGCGTTGACTTCTCAGGGTGGGTACGAGCAGTACTTC
CDR3aa: CSALTSQGGYEQYF

abundance: NA
j_gene: TRBJ2-2
d_gene: NA
v_gene: TRBV7-2
CDR3nt: TGTGCCAGCAGCCACGACTGGACCGGGGAGCTGTTTTTT
CDR3aa: CASSHDWTGELFF

abundance: once
j_gene: TRBJ2-7
d_gene: TRBD1
v_gene: TRBV11-2
CDR3nt: TGTGCCAGCAGCTCGGGACAGGGAACCGCCTACGAGCAGTACTTC
CDR3aa: CASSSGQGTAYEQYF